This TCR beta chain is from a study of blood T cell repertoires in COVID-19. For the study at large: Collection of acute and convalescent COVID-19 samples took place in the United States, Italy and Spain. PBMCs, B-cell-depleted T cells, or T cells were the source of the cDNA or gDNA that made up the material.

V gave up 2 bases and J gave up 2 bases; unmatched junction bases: 3. Germline V gives CDR1 LNHDA, CDR2 SQIVND (reference sequence). The length of the CDR3 is 15 residues. TCRdb's copy holds only in-frame clones and misses some; the assay was immunoSEQ multiplex PCR. The table records about 98,000 clones, 65% to 90% of them present only once. The source is a man in his 70s with active or convalescent COVID-19. This chain links TRBV19 with TRBJ2-7; TRBD1 aligns across 10 bases. The specimen was peripheral blood. DNA of the CDR3: TGTGCCAGTAGTATATCAGACAGGGGGCCCTACGAGCAGTACTTC. This translates into CASSISDRGPYEQYF.